One sample yielded the 18 T cell receptor beta chains listed below, sequenced in a study of long-term antiretroviral therapy in people with HIV. The run of the v3.0 immunoSEQ assay was at survey level. Libraries were prepared by immunoSEQ multiplex PCR; TCRdb keeps only in-frame clonotypes and omits some of them. The repertoire includes 20,000 to 25,000 clones, approximately 90% of them detected once, and less than 8% sits in the top ten. The material sequenced was unsorted PBMCs, taken 0.6 years after starting antiretroviral therapy. The receptors here all came from a man aged 60 to 69 with HIV.

The chain carries TRBV5-1 and TRBJ2-5; 10 bases are a match to TRBD1. The CDR3 is 13 amino acids. J lost 8 bases, V lost 10 bases, and 11 bases had no gene match. Germline values: CDR1 SGHRS, CDR2 YFSETQ. This CDR3 is CASCPGTGETQYF. The CDR3 DNA is TGCGCCTCCTGCCCCGGGACAGGGGAAACCCAGTACTTC.

Here the CDR3 reads CASTDTGTRITGELFF. In DNA, the CDR3 is TGTGCCAGCACCGATACCGGGACACGGATCACCGGGGAGCTGTTTTTT. The J gene is TRBJ2-2, the V gene TRBV25-1; possible D gene TRBD1, 6 bases. The CDR3 runs 16 residues. Trimming cost V 7 bases and J 4 bases, with 19 bases left between them. CDR1 MGHDK and CDR2 SYGVNS come from the germline V gene.

CDR3 bases: TGTGCCAGCTCACCACGTGGCGGGACGGTCGAGCAGTACTTC. This translates into CASSPRGGTVEQYF. The J gene is TRBJ2-7, the V gene TRBV18; a possible D gene is TRBD2 (6 bases). CDR1 KGHSH and CDR2 LQKENI come from the germline V gene. The V end was cut by 1 base, the J end by 6 bases, with 13 bases between. This CDR3 is built from 14 residues.

CDR3 residues: CSVEVVRGSQYF. CDR3 coding DNA: TGCAGCGTTGAAGTAGTCAGGGGGTCCCAGTACTTC. The chain couples TRBV29-1 to TRBJ2-7; 7 bases fit TRBD1. V was pared by 1 base and J by 10 bases, with 7 bases of the junction left unmatched. Germline CDR1 and CDR2: SQVTM and ANQGSEA. The CDR3 sequence is 12 residues long.

The chain links TRBV4-1 to TRBJ1-2; D may be TRBD1 (5 bases). Trimming shortened V by 0 bases and J by 6 bases, and 17 bases separated the two germline ends. The CDR3 sequence is 16 residues long. The germline V gene encodes CDR1 MGHRA and CDR2 YSYEKL. The CDR3 is CASSQDLGAGNHGYTF. The CDR3, as DNA: TGCGCCAGCAGCCAAGATCTCGGTGCAGGGAATCATGGCTACACCTTC.

This chain uses TRBV7-8 with TRBJ1-2, with D possibly matching TRBD1 (5 bases). Germline V CDR1 and CDR2: SGHVS, FQNEAQ. The CDR3 is 15 amino acids. The V end was cut by 1 base, the J end by 3 bases, with 12 bases between. The CDR3 reads CASSLDEGKDYGYTF. For the CDR3, the DNA is TGTGCCAGCAGCTTAGATGAGGGGAAGGACTATGGCTACACCTTC.

A single count supports this clone. The V and J genes are TRBV10-3 and TRBJ2-2; D might be TRBD1 (7 bases). CDR3 size: 15 residues. The V gene's germline CDR1 is ENHRY and CDR2 SYGVKD. V was cut by 9 bases and J by 5 bases, with 19 bases left in between. The CDR3 bases are TGTGCCATTACCAGGGGGACTGGTGGTACCGGGGAGCTGTTTTTT. It encodes CAITRGTGGTGELFF.

The chain employs TRBV19 and TRBJ1-2; TRBD1 agrees at 9 bases. After removal of 5 bases from V and 6 bases from J, the junction contained 10 bases not matched to a gene. Germline V gene sequence: CDR1 LNHDA, CDR2 SQIVND (reference sequence). The CDR3 extends over 15 amino acids. CDR3 sequence: CASSVPGQGTNGYTF. CDR3 nucleotides: TGTGCCAGTAGTGTACCGGGACAGGGTACCAATGGCTACACCTTC.

This chain connects TRBV4-3 to TRBJ2-3; D remains ambiguous. CDR3 length equals 15 residues. V shed 0 bases and J shed 0 bases, with 7 bases lying between them. Germline values: CDR1 LGHNA, CDR2 YSLEER. The CDR3 DNA reads TGCGCCAGCAGCCAAGAGTACCGCAGCACAGATACGCAGTATTTT. Its protein is CASSQEYRSTDTQYF.

In its sample, this clone ranks as medium-sized. The J gene is TRBJ2-3, the V gene TRBV4-1; 9 positions match TRBD2. Germline-derived CDR1 and CDR2 are MGHRA and YSYEKL. The CDR3 length is 15 residues. The junction had 6 bases not matched to a gene; V was cut back by 5 bases and J by 3 bases. The CDR3 DNA follows: TGCGCCAGCAGCAAGATAGCGGGGGATACAGATACGCAGTATTTT. Translating gives CASSKIAGDTDTQYF.

The chain combines TRBV27 with TRBJ2-7; 8 bases align to TRBD2. The V segment lost 6 bases and the J segment 7 bases; nucleotides outside the gene matches: 14. This CDR3 is 15 amino acids long. Germline V CDR1 and CDR2: MNHEY, SMNVEV (reference sequence). The CDR3 reads CASSPNSGAVREQYF. The CDR3 DNA is TGTGCCAGCAGCCCAAATAGCGGGGCGGTGAGGGAGCAGTACTTC.

This clone was observed once. The V call is TRBV5-1, the J call TRBJ2-1, with 11 bases that match TRBD2. Germline V gene data show CDR1 as SGHRS and CDR2 as YFSETQ. With 4 bases clipped from V and 4 bases from J, the junction kept 7 bases outside the gene matches. This CDR3 comprises 16 residues. The CDR3, as DNA: TGCGCCAGCAGCACGATGGGACTAGCGGTATACAATGAGCAGTTCTTC. Its translation is CASSTMGLAVYNEQFF.

This chain uses TRBV11-1 with TRBJ2-7, with D unclear. In germline, CDR1 is SGHAT, CDR2 FQDESV (reference sequence). The CDR3 runs 15 residues. Trimming pared 5 bases from V and 5 bases from J, leaving 19 bases between. Here the CDR3 DNA reads TGTGCCAGCAGCAATAGTTTGGGTTATATCGACGAGCAGTACTTC. Its protein is CASSNSLGYIDEQYF.

The chain combines TRBV19 with TRBJ2-7, with D possibly being TRBD2 (5 bases). V lost 8 bases and J lost 0, with 17 bases in between. In germline, CDR1 is LNHDA, CDR2 SQIVND (reference sequence). There are 15 residues in the CDR3. CDR3 in amino acids: CASPGGRPPSYEQYF. The CDR3 coding sequence is TGTGCCAGTCCCGGAGGCCGCCCTCCCTCCTACGAGCAGTACTTC.

This rearrangement joins TRBV11-3 to TRBJ2-3; 9 bases align to TRBD1. This CDR3 has 16 residues. V was clipped by 1 base and J by 4 bases; unmatched bases: 6. CDR1 and CDR2 from the germline V gene are SGHNT and YENEEA. The DNA for the CDR3 is TGTGCCAGCAGCTTAGTAGTCGGGACAGGGCCAGATACGCAGTATTTT. Its translation: CASSLVVGTGPDTQYF.

The chain couples TRBV10-2 to TRBJ2-7, with unresolved D. The germline V and J ends were trimmed by 4 bases and 3 bases, with 10 bases remaining between them. This CDR3 region has 13 residues. Germline V gene sequence: CDR1 WSHSY, CDR2 SAAADI. CDR3 in DNA: TGCGCCAGCAGTGTGGACGCGTACTACGAGCAGTACTTC. Translation: CASSVDAYYEQYF.

The chain links TRBV27 to TRBJ1-6; D remains ambiguous. The CDR3 sequence is 15 residues long. V lost 3 bases, J lost 7 bases, and 13 bases lay in between. CDR1 MNHEY and CDR2 SMNVEV come from the germline V gene (reference sequence). CDR3: CASSFYRESNSPLHF. The CDR3 nucleotides read TGTGCCAGCAGTTTTTACCGGGAATCCAATTCACCCCTCCACTTT.

The J gene is TRBJ2-7, the V gene TRBV4-2, with 13 bases that match TRBD2. The CDR3 sequence is 19 residues long. Germline V gives CDR1 LGHNA, CDR2 YNFKEQ. Trimming removed 0 bases from V and 2 bases from J; junction bases left unmatched: 10. The CDR3, as DNA: TGTGCCAGCAGCCAAGATGGACTAGCGGGAGAGACCCTCCCCTACGAGCAGTACTTC. Amino acid sequence: CASSQDGLAGETLPYEQYF.